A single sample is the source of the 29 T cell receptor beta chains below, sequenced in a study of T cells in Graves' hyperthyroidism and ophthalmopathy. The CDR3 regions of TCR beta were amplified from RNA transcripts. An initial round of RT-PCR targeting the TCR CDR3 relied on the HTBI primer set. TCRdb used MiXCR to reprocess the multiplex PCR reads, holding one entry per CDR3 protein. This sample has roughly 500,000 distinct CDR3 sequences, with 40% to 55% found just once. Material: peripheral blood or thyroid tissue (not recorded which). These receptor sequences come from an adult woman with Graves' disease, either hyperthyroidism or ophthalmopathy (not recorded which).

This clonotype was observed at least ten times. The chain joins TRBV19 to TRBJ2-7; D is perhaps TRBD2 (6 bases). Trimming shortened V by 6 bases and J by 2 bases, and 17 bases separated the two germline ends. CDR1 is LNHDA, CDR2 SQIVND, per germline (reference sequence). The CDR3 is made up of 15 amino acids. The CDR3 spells CASSKQRVTPYEQYF. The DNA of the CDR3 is TGTGCCAGTAGCAAGCAGCGGGTTACGCCCTACGAGCAGTACTTC.

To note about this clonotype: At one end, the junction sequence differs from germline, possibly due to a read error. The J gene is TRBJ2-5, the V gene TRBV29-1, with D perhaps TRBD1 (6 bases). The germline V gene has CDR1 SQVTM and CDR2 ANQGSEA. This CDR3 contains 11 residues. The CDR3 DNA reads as TGCAGTTACAGGGTTCTGGAGACCCAGCACTTC. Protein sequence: CSYRVLETQHF. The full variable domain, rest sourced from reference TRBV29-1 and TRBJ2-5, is SAVISQKPSRDICQRGTSLTIQCQVDSQVTMMFWYRQQPGQSLTLIATANQGSEATYESGFVIDKFPISRPNLTFSTLTVSNMSPEDSSIYLCSYRVLETQHFGPGTRLLVL.

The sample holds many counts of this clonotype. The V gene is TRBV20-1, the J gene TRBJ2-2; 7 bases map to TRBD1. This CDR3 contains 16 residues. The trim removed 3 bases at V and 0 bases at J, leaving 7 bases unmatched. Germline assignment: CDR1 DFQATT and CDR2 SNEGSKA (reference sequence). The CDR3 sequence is CSASLPTGSNTGELFF. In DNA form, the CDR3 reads TGCAGTGCTAGCCTACCGACAGGGTCGAACACCGGGGAGCTGTTTTTT.

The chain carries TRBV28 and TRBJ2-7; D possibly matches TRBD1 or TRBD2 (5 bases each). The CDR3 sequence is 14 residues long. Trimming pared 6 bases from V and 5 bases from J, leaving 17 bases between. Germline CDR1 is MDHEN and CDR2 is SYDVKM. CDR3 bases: TGTGCCAGCAGCCCCGGGACCGAGCGGAACGAGCAGTACTTC. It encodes CASSPGTERNEQYF.

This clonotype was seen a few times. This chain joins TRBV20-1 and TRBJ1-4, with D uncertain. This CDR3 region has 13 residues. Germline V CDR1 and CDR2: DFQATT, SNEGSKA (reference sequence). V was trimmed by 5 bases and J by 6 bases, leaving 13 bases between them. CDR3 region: CSAVRRGDEKLFF. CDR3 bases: TGCAGTGCTGTACGACGAGGCGATGAAAAACTGTTTTTT.

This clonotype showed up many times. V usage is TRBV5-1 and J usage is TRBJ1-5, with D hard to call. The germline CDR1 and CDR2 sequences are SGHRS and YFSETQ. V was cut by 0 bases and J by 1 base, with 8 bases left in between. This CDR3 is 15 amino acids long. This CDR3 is CASSLGTESNQPQHF. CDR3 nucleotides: TGCGCCAGCAGCTTGGGGACCGAGAGCAATCAGCCCCAGCATTTT.

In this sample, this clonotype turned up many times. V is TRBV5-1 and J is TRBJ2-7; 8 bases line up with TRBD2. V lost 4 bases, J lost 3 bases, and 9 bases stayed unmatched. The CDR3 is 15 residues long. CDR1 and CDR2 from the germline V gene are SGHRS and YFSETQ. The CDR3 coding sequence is TGCGCCAGCAGCGGAGCAGCGGGAGATTACTACGAGCAGTACTTC. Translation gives CASSGAAGDYYEQYF.

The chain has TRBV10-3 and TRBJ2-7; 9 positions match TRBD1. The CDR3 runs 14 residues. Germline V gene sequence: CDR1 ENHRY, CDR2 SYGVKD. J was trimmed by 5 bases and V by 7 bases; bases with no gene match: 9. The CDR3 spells CAITSGTGKDEQYF. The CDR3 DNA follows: TGTGCCATCACCTCCGGGACAGGGAAGGACGAGCAGTACTTC.

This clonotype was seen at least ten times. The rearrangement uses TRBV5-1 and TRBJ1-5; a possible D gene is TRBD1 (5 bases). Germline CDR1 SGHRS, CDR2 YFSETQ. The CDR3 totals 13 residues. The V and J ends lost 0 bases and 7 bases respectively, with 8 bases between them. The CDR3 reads CASSLGEGQPQHF. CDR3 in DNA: TGCGCCAGCAGCTTGGGGGAGGGGCAGCCCCAGCATTTT.

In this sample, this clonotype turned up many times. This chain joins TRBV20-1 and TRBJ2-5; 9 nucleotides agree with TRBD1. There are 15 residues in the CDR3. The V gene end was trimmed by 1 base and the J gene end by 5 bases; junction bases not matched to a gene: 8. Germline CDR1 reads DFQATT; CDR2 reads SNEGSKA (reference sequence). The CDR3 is CSARVRGQGGETQYF. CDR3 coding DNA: TGCAGTGCTAGAGTTAGGGGACAGGGAGGCGAGACCCAGTACTTC.

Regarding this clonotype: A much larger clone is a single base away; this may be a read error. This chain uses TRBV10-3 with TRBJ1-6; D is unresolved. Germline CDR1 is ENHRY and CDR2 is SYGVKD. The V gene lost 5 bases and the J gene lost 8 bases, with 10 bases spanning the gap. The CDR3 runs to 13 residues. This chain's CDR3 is CAISSFIDSPLHF. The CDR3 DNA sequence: TGTGCCATCAGTTCGTTCATTGATTCACCCCTCCACTTT.

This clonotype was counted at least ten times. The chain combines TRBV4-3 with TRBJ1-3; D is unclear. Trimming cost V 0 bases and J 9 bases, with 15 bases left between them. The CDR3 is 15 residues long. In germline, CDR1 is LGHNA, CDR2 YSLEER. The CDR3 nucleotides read TGCGCCAGCAGCCAAGAAGAATTTCACATCGGCACCATATATTTT. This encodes CASSQEEFHIGTIYF.

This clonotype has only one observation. This CDR3 reads CAISGELLGAFF. CDR3 coding DNA: TGTGCCATCAGTGGGGAACTTCTAGGAGCTTTCTTT. This chain connects TRBV10-3 to TRBJ1-1; no firm D call. The CDR3 has 12 amino acids. Germline V gene sequence: CDR1 ENHRY, CDR2 SYGVKD. V was clipped by 4 bases and J by 10 bases, with 13 bases between them.

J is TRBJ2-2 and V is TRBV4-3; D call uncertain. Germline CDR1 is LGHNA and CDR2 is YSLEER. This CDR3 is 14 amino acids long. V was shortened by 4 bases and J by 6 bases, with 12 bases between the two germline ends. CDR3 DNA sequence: TGCGCCAGCAGCCCAACCCTAGGGCCCGGGGAGCTGTTTTTT. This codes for CASSPTLGPGELFF.

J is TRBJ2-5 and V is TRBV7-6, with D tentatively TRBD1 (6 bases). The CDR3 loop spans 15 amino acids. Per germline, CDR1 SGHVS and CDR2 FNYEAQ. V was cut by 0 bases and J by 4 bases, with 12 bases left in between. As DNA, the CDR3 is TGTGCCAGCAGCTTAGCTGGGGGCCGGGGAGAGACCCAGTACTTC. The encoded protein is CASSLAGGRGETQYF.

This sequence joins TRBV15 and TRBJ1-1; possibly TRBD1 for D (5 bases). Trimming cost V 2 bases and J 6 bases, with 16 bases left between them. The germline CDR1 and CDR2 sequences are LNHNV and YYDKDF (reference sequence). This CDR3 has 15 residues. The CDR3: CATSRTRPGGAEAFF. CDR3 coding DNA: TGTGCCACCAGCAGAACGCGGCCGGGGGGTGCTGAAGCTTTCTTT.

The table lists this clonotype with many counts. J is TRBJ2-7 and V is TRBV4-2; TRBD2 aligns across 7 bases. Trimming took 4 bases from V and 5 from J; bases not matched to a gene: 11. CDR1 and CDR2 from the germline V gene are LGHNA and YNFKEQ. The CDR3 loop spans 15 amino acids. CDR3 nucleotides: TGTGCCAGCAGCCCGGGGCCGGCGGGAGAGGACGAGCAGTACTTC. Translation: CASSPGPAGEDEQYF.

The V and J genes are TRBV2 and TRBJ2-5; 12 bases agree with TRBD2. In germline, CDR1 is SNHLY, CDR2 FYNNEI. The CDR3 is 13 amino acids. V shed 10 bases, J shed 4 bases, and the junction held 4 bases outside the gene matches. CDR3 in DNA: TGTGCCAACAGACTAGCGGGAGCAGAGACCCAGTACTTC. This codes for CANRLAGAETQYF.

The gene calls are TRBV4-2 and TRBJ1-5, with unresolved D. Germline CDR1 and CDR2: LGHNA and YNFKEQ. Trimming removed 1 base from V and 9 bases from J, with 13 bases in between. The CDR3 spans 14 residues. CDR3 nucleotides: TGTGCCAGCAGCCAAGGTGCGGGGAGTGGGCCCCAGCATTTT. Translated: CASSQGAGSGPQHF.

CDR3 DNA sequence: TGTGCCATCAGTGATCCGGGACAGTTGAAGGAGACCCAGTACTTC. It is translated as CAISDPGQLKETQYF. J is TRBJ2-5 and V is TRBV10-3; 7 positions match TRBD1. There are 15 residues in the CDR3. The ends lost 3 bases at V and 5 bases at J; junction bases unmatched: 9. Per the germline V gene, CDR1 is ENHRY and CDR2 is SYGVKD.

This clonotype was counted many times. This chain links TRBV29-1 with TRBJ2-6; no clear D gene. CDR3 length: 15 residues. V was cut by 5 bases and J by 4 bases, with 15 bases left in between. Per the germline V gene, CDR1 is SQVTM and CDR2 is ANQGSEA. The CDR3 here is CSVTGLPGGANVLTF. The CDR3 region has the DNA TGCAGCGTTACGGGCCTCCCGGGCGGGGCCAACGTCCTGACTTTC.

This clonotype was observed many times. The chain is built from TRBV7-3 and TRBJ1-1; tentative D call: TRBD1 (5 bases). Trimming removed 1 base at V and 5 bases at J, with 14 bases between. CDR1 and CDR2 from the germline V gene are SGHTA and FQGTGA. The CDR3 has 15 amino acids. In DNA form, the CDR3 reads TGTGCCAGCAGCTTAATCCCGGGGACGTGGACTGAAGCTTTCTTT. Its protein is CASSLIPGTWTEAFF. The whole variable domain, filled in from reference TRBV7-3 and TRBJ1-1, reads GAGVSQTPSNKVTEKGKYVELRCDPISGHTALYWYRQSLGQGPEFLIYFQGTGAADDSGLPNDRFFAVRPEGSVSTLKIQRTERGDSAVYLCASSLIPGTWTEAFFGQGTRLTVV.

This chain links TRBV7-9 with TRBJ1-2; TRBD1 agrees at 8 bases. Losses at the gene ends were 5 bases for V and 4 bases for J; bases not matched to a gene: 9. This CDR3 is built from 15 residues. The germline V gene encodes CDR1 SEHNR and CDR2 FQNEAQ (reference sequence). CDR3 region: CASSHGQGQSYGYTF. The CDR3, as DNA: TGTGCCAGCAGCCATGGACAGGGACAGTCCTATGGCTACACCTTC.

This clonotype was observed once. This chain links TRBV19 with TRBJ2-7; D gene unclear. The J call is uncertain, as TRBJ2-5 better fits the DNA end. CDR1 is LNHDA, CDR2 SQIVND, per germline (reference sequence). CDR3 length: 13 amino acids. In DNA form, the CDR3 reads TGTGCCAGCAGCTTTGAAAGGAGTGAGACCCAGTACTTC. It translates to CASSFERSETQYF.

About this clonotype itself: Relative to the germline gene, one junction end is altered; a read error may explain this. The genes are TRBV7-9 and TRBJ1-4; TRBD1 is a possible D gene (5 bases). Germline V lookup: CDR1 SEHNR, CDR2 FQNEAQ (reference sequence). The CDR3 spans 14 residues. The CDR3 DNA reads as TGTGCCACCAGCAGTGACGACAGTTGGGAAAAACTGTTTTTT. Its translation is CATSSDDSWEKLFF.

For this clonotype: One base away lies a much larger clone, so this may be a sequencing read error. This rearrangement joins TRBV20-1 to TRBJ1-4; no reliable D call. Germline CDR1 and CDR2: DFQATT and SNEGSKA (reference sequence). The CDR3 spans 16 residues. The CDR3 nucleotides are TGCAGTGCTGGAGATTTTATGACCCCCGGTGACGAAAAACTGTTTTTT. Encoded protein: CSAGDFMTPGDEKLFF.

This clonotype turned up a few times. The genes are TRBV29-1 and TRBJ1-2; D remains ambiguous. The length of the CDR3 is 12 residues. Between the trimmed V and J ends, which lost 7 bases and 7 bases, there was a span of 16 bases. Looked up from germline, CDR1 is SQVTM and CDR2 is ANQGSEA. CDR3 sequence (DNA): TGCAGCGCCGGAGGAGGGAACGGTGGCTACACCTTC. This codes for CSAGGGNGGYTF.

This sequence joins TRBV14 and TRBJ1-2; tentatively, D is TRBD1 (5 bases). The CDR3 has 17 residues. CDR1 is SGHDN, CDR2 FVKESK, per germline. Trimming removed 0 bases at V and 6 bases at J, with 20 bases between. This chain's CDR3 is CASSQDIVPGEPHGYTF. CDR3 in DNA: TGTGCCAGCAGCCAAGATATCGTGCCGGGGGAGCCTCATGGCTACACCTTC.

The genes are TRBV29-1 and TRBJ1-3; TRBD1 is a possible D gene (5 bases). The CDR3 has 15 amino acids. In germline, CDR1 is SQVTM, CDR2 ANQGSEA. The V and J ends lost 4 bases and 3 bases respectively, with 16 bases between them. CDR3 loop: CSVVAGGSVGNTIYF. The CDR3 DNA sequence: TGCAGCGTTGTGGCTGGGGGAAGCGTTGGAAACACCATATATTTT.